The next 29 T cell receptor beta chains were all read from a single sample in a study of regulatory T cells in long-lasting Graves disease. Researchers made TCR beta libraries by using iRepertoire HTBI primers and running Arm-PCR on CDR3 regions. In TCRdb, the multiplex PCR reads were re-called with MiXCR into one record per CDR3 protein. The data show under 500,000 distinct CDR3 sequences, more than 20% seen once. As to time point: persistent/refractory GD, antithyroid drugs over 5 years with positive TRAb. There was RNA extracted from PBMCs, and the TCR library was made from it. The sample in question was peripheral blood mononuclear cells (PBMCs), obtained when the disease was refractory, from a patient treated with antithyroid drugs. The receptor source for this set is a female donor with Graves disease.

Remarks on this clonotype: The junction differs from germline at one of its ends, possibly a read error. V and J are TRBV3-1 and TRBJ2-2, with D possibly matching TRBD2 (6 bases). This CDR3 has 12 amino acids. Germline assignment: CDR1 LGHDT and CDR2 YNNKEL (reference sequence). This CDR3 reads CAGSRGTGELFF. Here the CDR3 DNA reads TGTGCCGGCAGCCGGGGGACCGGGGAGCTGTTTTTT.

This chain uses TRBV20-1 with TRBJ1-1; D ambiguous. The V gene lost 6 bases and the J gene lost 1 base, with 15 bases spanning the gap. The CDR3 totals 14 residues. Germline V gives CDR1 DFQATT, CDR2 SNEGSKA (reference sequence). The CDR3 DNA follows: TGCAGTGCCATGGGGTGGCTACAGAACACTGAAGCTTTCTTT. The encoded protein is CSAMGWLQNTEAFF.

A word on this clonotype: This may come from a read error, since a much larger clone is one base off. No conserved phenylalanine or tryptophan ends this CDR3, so it is likely a read error. The chain links TRBV15 to TRBJ2-5, with a possible D match to TRBD1 (6 bases). Germline loops: CDR1 LNHNV, CDR2 YYDKDF (reference sequence). Trimming cost V 1 base and J 5 bases, with 11 bases left between them. The CDR3 runs to 14 residues. Here the CDR3 DNA reads TGTGCCACCAGCAGAGCCACAGGGTTGGAGACCCAGTACCTC. Residues: CATSRATGLETQYL.

V and J are TRBV4-2 and TRBJ2-1; 11 bases are a match to TRBD2. The CDR3 consists of 15 residues. In germline, CDR1 is LGHNA, CDR2 YNFKEQ. Losses at the gene ends were 0 bases for V and 8 bases for J; bases not matched to a gene: 3. CDR3 sequence: CASSQELAGVDEQFF. The CDR3 DNA reads TGTGCCAGCAGCCAAGAACTAGCGGGAGTAGATGAGCAGTTCTTC.

This clonotype was counted ten times or more. The chain joins TRBV28 to TRBJ2-7, with TRBD1 identical over 9 bases. The germline CDR1 and CDR2 sequences are MDHEN and SYDVKM. CDR3 length: 15 amino acids. J gave up 6 bases and V 1 base, and 7 bases lay outside the gene matches. The CDR3 sequence is CASSLLGTGMVEQYF. CDR3 nucleotides: TGTGCCAGCAGTTTATTAGGGACAGGGATGGTCGAGCAGTACTTC.

In the case of this clonotype: A single base separates this from a much larger clone, so it may be a read error. The V and J genes are TRBV11-1 and TRBJ2-7, with D perhaps matching TRBD2 (5 bases). Germline lookup yields CDR1 SGHAT and CDR2 FQDESV (reference sequence). The CDR3 is 14 residues long. The CDR3 DNA reads TGTGCCGGCAGCTACGCCCCGACTATCTACGAGCAGTACTTC. Protein sequence: CAGSYAPTIYEQYF.

The chain employs TRBV5-6 and TRBJ1-2; D remains ambiguous. Trimming took 3 bases from V and 2 from J, leaving 11 bases between them. CDR1 is SGHDT and CDR2 is YYEEEE in the germline V gene. This CDR3 contains 14 residues. In DNA, the CDR3 is TGTGCCAGCAGCTCGACCGGGATAAACTATGGCTACACCTTC. Protein: CASSSTGINYGYTF.

On this clonotype itself: This may arise from a read error, as a much more abundant clone is one base away. This chain joins TRBV6-5 and TRBJ2-5; 12 bases agree with TRBD2. Per the germline V gene, CDR1 is MNHEY and CDR2 is SVGAGI. CDR3 length equals 18 residues. CDR3 in DNA: TGTGCCAGCAGGTTACTCTTTAGGACTAGCGGGAACAAAGAGGCCCAGTACTTC. This encodes CASRLLFRTSGNKEAQYF.

A remark on this clonotype: A read error may produce the germline difference seen at one junction end. V is TRBV5-1 and J is TRBJ1-5; D gene uncertain. The germline V gene has CDR1 SGHRS and CDR2 YFSETQ. This CDR3 region has 16 residues. The CDR3 region is CASSSDRDYSNQPQHF. CDR3 sequence (DNA): TGTGCCAGCAGCTCCGACCGAGACTATAGCAATCAGCCCCAGCATTTT.

V gene TRBV7-6 combines with J gene TRBJ2-6; no reliable D call. CDR1 and CDR2 (germline): SGHVS, FNYEAQ. Deletions cut 5 bases from V and 0 bases from J, with 8 bases between. The CDR3 has 15 amino acids. CDR3 amino acids: CASSPDTSGANVLTF. CDR3 in DNA: TGTGCCAGCAGCCCAGACACCTCTGGGGCCAACGTCCTGACTTTC.

This clonotype appeared many times. The J gene is TRBJ2-7, the V gene TRBV6-2 or TRBV6-3, with 9 bases that match TRBD1. Germline lookup yields CDR1 MNHEY and CDR2 SVGEGT. J gave up 8 bases and V 0 bases, and 11 bases lay outside the gene matches. CDR3 length: 16 residues. This chain's CDR3 is CASSYSLEGQGSKQYF. The CDR3 DNA follows: TGTGCCAGCAGTTACTCCCTGGAGGGACAGGGTTCCAAGCAGTACTTC.

This clonotype has a count of ten or more. V and J are TRBV11-1 and TRBJ2-2; the match to TRBD1 covers 7 bases. The CDR3 is made up of 15 amino acids. CDR1 is SGHAT, CDR2 FQDESV, per germline (reference sequence). J lost 3 bases, V lost 5 bases, and 6 bases had no gene match. The CDR3 loop is CASSTGQRYTGELFF. The CDR3 DNA reads as TGTGCCAGCAGCACGGGACAGCGTTACACCGGGGAGCTGTTTTTT. Supplemented by reference TRBV11-1 and TRBJ2-2, the full variable domain reads EAEVAQSPRYKITEKSQAVAFWCDPISGHATLYWYRQILGQGPELLVQFQDESVVDDSQLPKDRFSAERLKGVDSTLKIQPAELGDSAMYLCASSTGQRYTGELFFGEGSRLTVL.

This clonotype was recorded at least ten times. This chain joins TRBV27 and TRBJ1-4; D possibly corresponds to TRBD1 (6 bases). Trimming took 5 bases from V and 5 from J, leaving 24 bases between them. Germline CDR1 and CDR2: MNHEY and SMNVEV (reference sequence). The CDR3 has 18 amino acids. In DNA, the CDR3 is TGTGCCAGCAGTATCGGGGGCCCCGTACCTTCCGAGAATGAAAAACTGTTTTTT. Its protein is CASSIGGPVPSENEKLFF.

This clonotype has a handful of counts. V is TRBV30 and J is TRBJ1-1; 7 bases line up with TRBD1. Germline V gene sequence: CDR1 GTSNPN, CDR2 SVGIG (reference sequence). Unmatched junction bases numbered 8, after V lost 3 bases and J lost 1 base. This CDR3 spans 15 amino acids. The CDR3, as DNA: TGTGCCTGGAGGGAACAGGGGTCCCCGAACACTGAAGCTTTCTTT. Protein product: CAWREQGSPNTEAFF.

This clonotype was seen more than once but under ten times. The chain joins TRBV9 to TRBJ2-4, with 11 bases aligning to TRBD2. Trimming took 3 bases from V and 7 from J; bases not matched to a gene: 6. CDR1 SGDLS and CDR2 YYNGEE come from the germline V gene. The CDR3 is 15 residues long. Here the CDR3 DNA reads TGTGCCAGCAGCGGTACTAGCGGGAGAAGGAACATTCAGTACTTC. Protein: CASSGTSGRRNIQYF.

This clonotype was observed at least ten times. CDR3 residues: CASSLFRGLAGGSGELFF. CDR3 bases: TGTGCCAGCAGTTTATTCCGAGGACTAGCGGGAGGATCGGGGGAGCTGTTTTTT. V and J are TRBV28 and TRBJ2-2; 14 nucleotides match TRBD2. Per the germline V gene, CDR1 is MDHEN and CDR2 is SYDVKM. CDR3 length: 18 amino acids. V lost 1 base to trimming and J lost 8 bases; unmatched junction nucleotides: 9.

This clonotype was counted at least ten times. The chain uses TRBV12-5 and TRBJ1-2; tentative D call: TRBD1 (6 bases). V was pared by 2 bases and J by 3 bases, with 13 bases between. The CDR3 totals 15 residues. The germline V gene encodes CDR1 LGHNT and CDR2 FRNRAP. The CDR3 DNA reads as TGTGCTAGTGGTTTGACCCCAGGGGCAGACTATGGCTACACCTTC. Translated, it gives CASGLTPGADYGYTF. Full variable domain (outside the CDR3, taken from reference TRBV12-5 and TRBJ1-2): DARVTQTPRHKVTEMGQEVTMRCQPILGHNTVFWYRQTMMQGLELLAYFRNRAPLDDSGMPKDRFSAEMPDATLATLKIQPSEPRDSAVYFCASGLTPGADYGYTFGSGTRLTVV.

This clonotype was counted many times. This CDR3 is CASSYPGVTEAFF. The CDR3 bases are TGTGCCAGCAGTTACCCCGGGGTCACTGAAGCTTTCTTT. The V and J genes are TRBV11-2 and TRBJ1-1; D gene unclear. Germline CDR1 reads SGHAT; CDR2 reads FQNNGV. Trimming pared 6 bases from V and 4 bases from J, leaving 12 bases between. There are 13 residues in the CDR3.

This clonotype was seen a few times. This chain uses TRBV20-1 with TRBJ1-3; D is uncertain. Germline V gives CDR1 DFQATT, CDR2 SNEGSKA (reference sequence). The CDR3 covers 14 residues. Trimming left V 3 bases short and J 0 bases short, with 9 bases between. Written as DNA, the CDR3 is TGCAGTGCTAGTTTGATGGGCTCTGGAAACACCATATATTTT. Encoded protein: CSASLMGSGNTIYF.

This clonotype came up many times. This chain joins TRBV7-8 and TRBJ1-1; D is perhaps TRBD1 (5 bases). Germline V gene data show CDR1 as SGHVS and CDR2 as FQNEAQ. There are 13 residues in the CDR3. Trimming cost V 1 base and J 7 bases, with 10 bases left between them. Written as DNA, the CDR3 is TGTGCCAGCAGCTTAGGGGGGACTGGTGAAGCTTTCTTT. As protein: CASSLGGTGEAFF.

This clonotype has more than one count but fewer than ten. The CDR3 DNA sequence: TGTGCCAGCAGCCCACAGGGGGCGCGGGGCTACACCTTC. Its translation: CASSPQGARGYTF. V usage is TRBV6-1 and J usage is TRBJ1-2; 9 bases are shared with TRBD1. Trimming removed 6 bases from V and 8 bases from J; junction bases left unmatched: 7. The CDR3 has 13 residues. Germline V gene sequence: CDR1 MNHNS, CDR2 SASEGT.

This clonotype was recorded a few times. CDR3 nucleotides: TGTGCCAGCAGCTTGGAGGGTACCTACAATGAGCAGTTCTTC. Amino acid sequence: CASSLEGTYNEQFF. The gene calls are TRBV5-4 and TRBJ2-1; D not certain. The V end lost 0 bases, the J end lost 2 bases, and 6 bases lay between the germline ends. CDR1 SGHNT and CDR2 YYREEE come from the germline V gene (reference sequence). This CDR3 is 14 amino acids long.

This clonotype was observed a handful of times. This chain links TRBV5-1 with TRBJ2-7; D gene ambiguous. The ends were cut back, 0 bases at V and 2 bases at J, with 9 bases in the middle. The CDR3 sequence is 14 residues long. Per germline, CDR1 SGHRS and CDR2 YFSETQ. CDR3 sequence (DNA): TGCGCCAGCAGCTTGGAAGGTCCCCCCTACGAGCAGTACTTC. It encodes CASSLEGPPYEQYF.

There are many counts of this clonotype. The rearrangement links TRBV7-9 to TRBJ1-1; D remains ambiguous. The CDR3 consists of 12 residues. V lost 1 base and J lost 5, with 5 bases in between. Looked up from germline, CDR1 is SEHNR and CDR2 is FQNEAQ (reference sequence). The CDR3 nucleotides are TGTGCCAGCAGCTTAGATAATACTGAAGCTTTCTTT. This gives the protein CASSLDNTEAFF.

This clonotype was detected ten times or more. One end of the junction is discordant with germline, which a read error may explain. The chain links TRBV6-2 or TRBV6-3 to TRBJ2-6, with 7 bases fitting TRBD2. The V gene's germline CDR1 is MNHEY and CDR2 SVGEGT. CDR3 length equals 16 residues. In DNA, the CDR3 is TGTACCAGCAGTTCCAGGACTAGTCCTGGGGCCAACGTCCTGACTTTC. This encodes CTSSSRTSPGANVLTF.

The genes are TRBV6-1 and TRBJ1-5; 9 bases map to TRBD1. Germline V gene lookup returns CDR1 MNHNS and CDR2 SASEGT. Unmatched junction bases numbered 3, after V lost 6 bases and J lost 6 bases. This CDR3 region has 13 residues. The chain's CDR3 is CASRPDRGQPQHF. CDR3 nucleotides: TGTGCCAGCAGACCGGACAGGGGTCAGCCCCAGCATTTT.

The chain employs TRBV4-1 and TRBJ1-5, with unresolved D. In germline, CDR1 is MGHRA, CDR2 YSYEKL. The germline V and J ends were trimmed by 3 bases and 4 bases, with 10 bases remaining between them. CDR3 length equals 14 residues. CDR3 region: CASSHIVVNQPQHF. In DNA form, the CDR3 reads TGCGCCAGCAGCCATATCGTCGTTAATCAGCCCCAGCATTTT.

As to this clonotype: Germline is not matched at one junction end, which may reflect a read error. The rearrangement joins TRBV11-2 to TRBJ2-7, with TRBD2 matching over 9 bases. CDR1 and CDR2 (germline): SGHAT, FQNNGV. The CDR3 is 15 amino acids. CDR3 nucleotide sequence: TGTGCCAGCAGCTTAAGAGGGACTAGCTCCCACGAGCAGTACTTC. Translation: CASSLRGTSSHEQYF.

This clonotype was seen many times. V usage is TRBV27 and J usage is TRBJ1-1; D call uncertain. The CDR3 is 15 amino acids. Per the germline V gene, CDR1 is MNHEY and CDR2 is SMNVEV (reference sequence). V lost 0 bases, J lost 2 bases, and 10 bases lay in between. The CDR3 DNA reads as TGTGCCAGCAGTTTATCGGCCGGAGGAAACACTGAAGCTTTCTTT. Its protein is CASSLSAGGNTEAFF.